The clone carrying this TCR beta chain has only one observation. This sample is drawn from a study of CD8 T cells in Susac syndrome. Random hexamers served to reverse transcribe about 0.45 to 1 ug RNA. TCRdb re-called the immunoSEQ multiplex PCR reads with MiXCR, one entry per CDR3 protein. The sample has around 270,000 distinct CDR3 sequences, 89% seen once. CDR1 and CDR2 (germline): DFQATT, SNEGSKA (reference sequence). Trimming stripped 0 bases from V and 1 base from J, with 10 bases between. There are 14 residues in the CDR3. The receptor was isolated from a human donor with multiple sclerosis. The rearrangement joins TRBV20-1 to TRBJ2-7; D uncertain. Sequencing used CD8+ T cells from PBMCs. CDR3 region: CSARDSNFSYEQYF. The CDR3 coding sequence is TGCAGTGCTAGAGATTCGAACTTTTCCTACGAGCAGTACTTC.